This T cell receptor (beta chain) was recovered during a study of CD8+CD57+ T cells in acquired aplastic anemia. Study as a whole: Mean DNA quantity obtained from sorted CD4+ and CD8+ cells was around 3.2 ug.

General study points: Simpson's diversity of CD8+ cells was not significantly different in patients compared with controls. The number of CD8+ CDR3 sequences shared by patients and controls was approximately 30.

The germline gives CDR1 MDHEN, CDR2 SYDVKM. The CDR3 is 13 residues long. V shed 3 bases and J shed 5 bases, with 10 bases lying between them. On this clonotype itself: The antigen is undetermined.

Patients chosen for sequencing had shown CD8+CD57+ cell expansion by flow cytometry. TCR beta VDJ and CDR3 were profiled, and genomic DNA was the template. TCRdb passed the reads through MiXCR, listing each CDR3 protein once. This sample carries hundreds of thousands of distinct CDR3 sequences, around a third of them seen once, and the ten largest clones take less than 1%. Material for sequencing was sorted CD4+, CD8+, or CD8+CD57+ T cells (not recorded which) from PBMCs. The V call is TRBV28, the J call TRBJ1-2; possible D gene TRBD1, 6 bases. This receptor was identified in a human donor with aplastic anemia. The CDR3 loop reads CASSLGAPYGYTF. DNA for the CDR3: TGTGCCAGCAGTTTGGGGGCTCCTTATGGCTACACCTTC.